Here is one T cell receptor beta chain with its context. This record belongs to a study of human T cells and chemical hapten exposure. Study background: All through the approximately 25-week study, the scalp of each patient received diphenylcyclopropenone doses weekly.

Germline loops: CDR1 MNHEY, CDR2 SVGEGT. This CDR3 has 13 amino acids. V was cut by 4 bases and J by 5 bases, with 11 bases left in between. Specified time point: patch test 2, 6 weeks after DPC sensitization. Described treatment: therapeutic diphenylcyclopropenone sensitization with weekly scalp DPC. MiXCR, run by TCRdb on the RACE reads, gives a single entry per CDR3 protein. The repertoire has tens of thousands of distinct CDR3 sequences, roughly 10% of them found once; the top ten carry over 2%. V usage is TRBV6-2 or TRBV6-3 and J usage is TRBJ2-5; no firm D call. This TCR was sampled from a woman aged 30 to 39 with alopecia areata. Some clones in this sample may be carry-over from other donors' samples. Source: whole blood, taken in connection with sensitization to the hapten diphenylcyclopropenone (DPC). The CDR3 nucleotides read TGTGCCAGCAGTTCCGGTGGGGTCGAGACCCAGTACTTC. This codes for CASSSGGVETQYF.